These T cell receptor beta chains were read from a single sample in a study of PD-L1 blockade in urothelial cancer. Profiled with immunoSEQ multiplex PCR; TCRdb holds only in-frame clones, not every one. This repertoire shows 44,000 or so clones, roughly 82% found once; its top ten account for more than 3%. The sequences come from PBMCs, collected around atezolizumab (anti-PD-L1) treatment. The receptors were sampled from a man aged 70-80 years with urothelial cancer. CDR3s include the opening cysteine and the closing phenylalanine or tryptophan. A D gene is named only where the DNA matches it firmly. Size tells how often a clone was seen (once, few, many) or the class of an expanded clone, and some rows leave it out.

V: TRBV5-6; J: TRBJ2-7; size: -; D: -; DNA: TGTGCCAGCACCCCCTGGGCTACTCGCATTTACGAGCAGTACTTC; CDR3: CASTPWATRIYEQYF
V: TRBV7-2; J: TRBJ1-2; size: -; D: -; DNA: TGTGCCAGCAGCGCCCGACAGATTAACTATGGCTACACCTTC; CDR3: CASSARQINYGYTF
V: TRBV18; J: TRBJ1-2; size: -; D: -; DNA: TGTGCCAGCTCACAAAGCCTTGAGAACTATGGCTACACCTTC; CDR3: CASSQSLENYGYTF
V: TRBV5-6; J: TRBJ2-5; size: -; D: TRBD2; DNA: TGTGCCAGCAGCTTAGGACTAGCGGCGATTCAAGAGACCCAGTACTTC; CDR3: CASSLGLAAIQETQYF
V: TRBV6-1; J: TRBJ2-7; size: -; D: -; DNA: TGTGCCACCAAGTGGGGGGGGGCGAGCTCCTACGAGCAGTACTTC; CDR3: CATKWGGASSYEQYF
V: TRBV9; J: TRBJ2-7; size: once; D: TRBD2; DNA: TGTGCCAGCAGCCCGACTAGCGGGAGTCTCTACGAGCAGTACTTC; CDR3: CASSPTSGSLYEQYF
V: TRBV23-1; J: TRBJ2-7; size: -; D: TRBD2; DNA: TGCGCCAGCAGTCAATCTTGCGGGGGCGAGCAGTACTTC; CDR3: CASSQSCGGEQYF
V: TRBV7-2; J: TRBJ1-1; size: -; D: -; DNA: TGTGCCAGCAGCTTTCGTAAGAACACTGAAGCTTTCTTT; CDR3: CASSFRKNTEAFF
V: TRBV21-1; J: TRBJ1-2; size: -; D: -; DNA: TGTGCCAGCACCAAAGCCCGCAGGGGTTTGTCGGGCTACACCTTC; CDR3: CASTKARRGLSGYTF
V: TRBV2; J: TRBJ2-7; size: once; D: -; DNA: TGTGCCAGCAGTGGCAGCCGGGACGAGCAGTACTTC; CDR3: CASSGSRDEQYF
V: TRBV15; J: TRBJ1-1; size: -; D: TRBD1; DNA: TGTGCCACCAGCAGGCCCCGGGACAGGAACACTGAAGCTTTCTTT; CDR3: CATSRPRDRNTEAFF
V: TRBV15; J: TRBJ2-1; size: -; D: -; DNA: TGTGCCACCAGCAGAGATTTAACCTTGAGCTCCTACAATGAGCAGTTCTTC; CDR3: CATSRDLTLSSYNEQFF
V: TRBV5-4; J: TRBJ2-7; size: -; D: TRBD1; DNA: TGTGCCAGCAGCACAGGGGGCGCATCCTACGAGCAGTACTTC; CDR3: CASSTGGASYEQYF
V: TRBV7-9; J: TRBJ1-1; size: -; D: -; DNA: TGTGCCAGCAGCGAGGAAGCGAACACTGAAGCTTTCTTT; CDR3: CASSEEANTEAFF
V: TRBV4-3; J: TRBJ2-5; size: -; D: TRBD2; DNA: TGCGCCAGCAGCCAAGAAGGACGGGGGGGAGAGACCCAGTACTTC; CDR3: CASSQEGRGGETQYF
V: TRBV15; J: TRBJ2-7; size: -; D: -; DNA: TGTGCCACCAGCAGAGAGATTAACAGGGACTACGAGCAGTACTTC; CDR3: CATSREINRDYEQYF
V: TRBV27; J: TRBJ1-4; size: -; D: -; DNA: TGTGCCAGCAGTCCTTCAGGGGCAAGGGGTGAAAAACTGTTTTTT; CDR3: CASSPSGARGEKLFF
V: TRBV7-2; J: TRBJ2-7; size: -; D: -; DNA: TGTGCCAGCAGCTTAGAAGACACCTACGAGCAGTACTTC; CDR3: CASSLEDTYEQYF
V: TRBV11-1; J: TRBJ1-1; size: -; D: -; DNA: TGTGCCAGCAGCTTAAAAACAAACACTGAAGCTTTCTTT; CDR3: CASSLKTNTEAFF
V: TRBV7-9; J: TRBJ1-1; size: -; D: TRBD1; DNA: TGTGCCAGCAGCTCGGCGGGCAGGGGGCGTACTGAAGCTTTCTTT; CDR3: CASSSAGRGRTEAFF
V: TRBV5-5; J: TRBJ1-2; size: -; D: -; DNA: TGTGCCAGCAGCCAAGACAGCTATGGCTACACCTTC; CDR3: CASSQDSYGYTF
V: TRBV14; J: TRBJ2-7; size: -; D: TRBD2; DNA: TGTGCCAGCAGCCCTGGGACTAGCGGCTCCTACGAGCAGTACTTC; CDR3: CASSPGTSGSYEQYF
V: TRBV29-1; J: TRBJ1-4; size: -; D: TRBD1; DNA: TGCAGCGCCAGGGGGCCCCAGCAGGCTAATGAAAAACTGTTTTTT; CDR3: CSARGPQQANEKLFF
V: TRBV7-2; J: TRBJ2-2; size: -; D: -; DNA: TGTGCCAGCAGCCAAGAGGGCGGGGGGGAGCTGTTTTTT; CDR3: CASSQEGGGELFF
V: TRBV5-1; J: TRBJ2-1; size: -; D: -; DNA: TGCGCCAGCAGCTCATTTTCGGGACTGAACAATGAGCAGTTCTTC; CDR3: CASSSFSGLNNEQFF
V: TRBV5-1; J: TRBJ2-7; size: -; D: -; DNA: TGCGCCAGCAGCTACTACGAGGGGGGGTCGGGCGAGCAGTACTTC; CDR3: CASSYYEGGSGEQYF
V: TRBV13; J: TRBJ2-3; size: -; D: -; DNA: TGTGCCAGCAGCGTAGGAGGGACTCTGGGGGATACGCAGTATTTT; CDR3: CASSVGGTLGDTQYF
V: TRBV27; J: TRBJ1-5; size: -; D: -; DNA: TGTGCCAGCAGTTATGGCACATCGGGATATAGCAATCAGCCCCAGCATTTT; CDR3: CASSYGTSGYSNQPQHF
V: TRBV27; J: TRBJ2-5; size: once; D: -; DNA: TGTGCCAGCAGTCCGCTCGCAGCGGTGGAGACCCAGTACTTC; CDR3: CASSPLAAVETQYF
V: TRBV6-5; J: TRBJ1-2; size: -; D: -; DNA: TGTGCCAGCAGTTACTCCGGGCAGGGAACCAACGGCTACACCTTC; CDR3: CASSYSGQGTNGYTF
V: TRBV5-5; J: TRBJ2-1; size: once; D: TRBD1; DNA: TGTGCCAGCAGCTACCTTACAGGGGGTGAGCAGTTCTTC; CDR3: CASSYLTGGEQFF
V: TRBV2; J: TRBJ1-3; size: once; D: -; DNA: TGTGCCAGCAGTGACAGGGAAAGGTCTGGAAACACCATATATTTT; CDR3: CASSDRERSGNTIYF
V: TRBV19; J: TRBJ2-1; size: -; D: -; DNA: TGTGCCAGTAGTATCAAGTCCGACTATCCATACAATGAGCAGTTCTTC; CDR3: CASSIKSDYPYNEQFF
V: TRBV11-2; J: TRBJ2-1; size: -; D: TRBD2; DNA: TGTGCCAGCATCACTACTAGCGGGGGCTTCAATGAGCAGTTCTTC; CDR3: CASITTSGGFNEQFF
V: TRBV28; J: TRBJ1-1; size: -; D: TRBD1; DNA: TGTGCCAGCAGCCTAGGGGGCAGCGTCAACACTGAAGCTTTCTTT; CDR3: CASSLGGSVNTEAFF
V: TRBV4-1; J: TRBJ1-1; size: -; D: TRBD1; DNA: TGCGCCAGCAGCCAAGACAGGGGGCTTACTGAAGCTTTCTTT; CDR3: CASSQDRGLTEAFF
V: TRBV6-5; J: TRBJ2-3; size: -; D: TRBD2; DNA: TGTGCCAGCAGTTCCCGGACTAGCGGGAGTGGTGATACGCAGTATTTT; CDR3: CASSSRTSGSGDTQYF
V: TRBV29-1; J: TRBJ1-2; size: once; D: -; DNA: TGCAGCGTGGTCGGGGGGCTCTATGGCTACACCTTC; CDR3: CSVVGGLYGYTF
V: TRBV6-1; J: TRBJ1-1; size: -; D: -; DNA: TGTGCCAGCAGTGAAGCCCCAGGGGCGAACACTGAAGCTTTCTTT; CDR3: CASSEAPGANTEAFF
V: TRBV27; J: TRBJ2-1; size: -; D: -; DNA: TGTGCCACCCGGGGATGGGGTATCGATGAGCAGTTCTTC; CDR3: CATRGWGIDEQFF
V: TRBV7-9; J: TRBJ2-1; size: -; D: -; DNA: TGTGCCAGCAGCTTGAGGACTCGGGGGTGGAATGAGCAGTTCTTC; CDR3: CASSLRTRGWNEQFF
V: TRBV10-3; J: TRBJ2-1; size: few; D: TRBD2; DNA: TGTGCCATCAGTGCCCGCGACGGACTAGAGGATAATGAGCAGTTCTTC; CDR3: CAISARDGLEDNEQFF
V: TRBV9; J: TRBJ1-2; size: -; D: -; DNA: TGTGCCAGCAGCCCTCGACAGGCTGGGGGTTACTATGGCTACACCTTC; CDR3: CASSPRQAGGYYGYTF
V: TRBV2; J: TRBJ2-3; size: -; D: TRBD2; DNA: TGTGCCAGCACTGCTAGCGGGAGAACAGATACGCAGTATTTT; CDR3: CASTASGRTDTQYF
V: TRBV21-1; J: TRBJ1-2; size: -; D: -; DNA: TGTGCCAGCCCCTTGGGGGGATGCTATGGCTACACCTTC; CDR3: CASPLGGCYGYTF
V: TRBV7-3; J: TRBJ1-2; size: -; D: TRBD1; DNA: TGTGCCAGCAGCTTGGGACAGGGGAACTATGGCTACACCTTC; CDR3: CASSLGQGNYGYTF
V: TRBV19; J: TRBJ1-2; size: -; D: TRBD1; DNA: TGTGCCAGTAGCGTAGACAGGGGAAGCTATGGCTACACCTTC; CDR3: CASSVDRGSYGYTF
V: TRBV28; J: TRBJ2-7; size: -; D: -; DNA: TGTGCCAGCAGTTCGGGGCAGGGGATCTACGAGCAGTACTTC; CDR3: CASSSGQGIYEQYF
V: TRBV18; J: TRBJ1-1; size: -; D: TRBD1; DNA: TGTGCCAGCTCACCGACCCGGACAGGGGGGGTCACTGAAGCTTTCTTT; CDR3: CASSPTRTGGVTEAFF
V: TRBV4-2; J: TRBJ2-3; size: -; D: TRBD2; DNA: TGTGCCAGCAGCCAAGATCCTCTAAGGACTAGCGGTGACTACACAGATACGCAGTATTTT; CDR3: CASSQDPLRTSGDYTDTQYF
V: TRBV4-2; J: TRBJ2-1; size: once; D: TRBD2; DNA: TGTGCCAGCAGCCAAGATTCAGCGGGAGGCAGCTACAATGAGCAGTTCTTC; CDR3: CASSQDSAGGSYNEQFF
V: TRBV11-2; J: TRBJ2-1; size: few; D: TRBD2; DNA: TGTGCCAGCAGCTTATTCCCTAGCGGGGGGGGCAATGAGCAGTTCTTC; CDR3: CASSLFPSGGGNEQFF
V: TRBV7-9; J: TRBJ2-3; size: -; D: TRBD1; DNA: TGTGCCAGCAGCCTCCGGGACAGCTCCACAGATACGCAGTATTTT; CDR3: CASSLRDSSTDTQYF
V: TRBV4-3; J: TRBJ2-1; size: -; D: TRBD2; DNA: TGCGCCAGCAGCCAAGATCCAAGGCTAGCGGGGGAGCAGTTCTTC; CDR3: CASSQDPRLAGEQFF
V: TRBV2; J: TRBJ2-5; size: -; D: -; DNA: TGTGCCAGCAGGGAAAACAGGGAGACCCAGTACTTC; CDR3: CASRENRETQYF
V: TRBV5-1; J: TRBJ1-3; size: -; D: TRBD1; DNA: TGCGCCAGCTCGAGGGGGCGCTCTGGAAACACCATATATTTT; CDR3: CASSRGRSGNTIYF
V: TRBV6-6; J: TRBJ1-2; size: -; D: TRBD1; DNA: TGTGCCAGCAGTTACCCGGGACAGTCCTATGGCTACACCTTC; CDR3: CASSYPGQSYGYTF